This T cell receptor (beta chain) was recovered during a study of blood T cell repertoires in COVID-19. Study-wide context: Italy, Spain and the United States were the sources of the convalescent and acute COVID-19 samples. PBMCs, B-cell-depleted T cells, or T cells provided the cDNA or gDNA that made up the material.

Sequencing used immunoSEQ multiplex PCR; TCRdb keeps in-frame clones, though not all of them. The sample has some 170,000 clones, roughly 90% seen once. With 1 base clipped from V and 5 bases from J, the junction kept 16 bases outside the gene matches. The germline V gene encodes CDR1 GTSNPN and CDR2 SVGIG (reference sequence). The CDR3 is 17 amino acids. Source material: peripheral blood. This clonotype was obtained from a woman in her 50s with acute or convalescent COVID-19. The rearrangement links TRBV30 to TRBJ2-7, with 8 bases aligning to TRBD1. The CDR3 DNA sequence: TGTGCCTGGAGTGCCGACCGGACGGACAGGGAACGGGACGAGCAGTACTTC. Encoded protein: CAWSADRTDRERDEQYF.